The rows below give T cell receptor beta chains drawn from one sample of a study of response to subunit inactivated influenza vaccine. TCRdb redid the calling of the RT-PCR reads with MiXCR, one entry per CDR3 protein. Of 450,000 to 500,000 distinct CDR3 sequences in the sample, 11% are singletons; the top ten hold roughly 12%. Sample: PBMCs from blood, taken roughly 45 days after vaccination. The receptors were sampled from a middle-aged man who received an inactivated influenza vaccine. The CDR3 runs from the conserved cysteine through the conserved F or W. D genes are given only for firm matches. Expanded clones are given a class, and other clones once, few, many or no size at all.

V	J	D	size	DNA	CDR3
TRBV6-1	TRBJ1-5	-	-	TGTGCCAGCAGCCATGGACAGACGGGTCAGCCCCAGCATTTT	CASSHGQTGQPQHF
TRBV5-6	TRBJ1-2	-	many	TGTGCCAGCAGCGGTGACTATGGCTACACCTTC	CASSGDYGYTF
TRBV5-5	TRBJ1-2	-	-	TGTGCCAGCAGCTGGGACCGAAACCCTTCTAACTATGGCTACACCTTC	CASSWDRNPSNYGYTF
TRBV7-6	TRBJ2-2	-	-	TGTGCCAGCAGCCCCCAGGTCACCGGGGAGCTGTTTTTT	CASSPQVTGELFF
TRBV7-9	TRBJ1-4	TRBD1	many	TGTGCCAGCAGCTTAGGACAGGGGTTTGAAAAACTGTTTTTT	CASSLGQGFEKLFF
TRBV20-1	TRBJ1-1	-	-	TGCAGTGCTAGAATCGGACCTCTAAGCGAAGCCGAAGCTTTCTTT	CSARIGPLSEAEAFF
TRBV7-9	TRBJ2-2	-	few	TGTGCCAGCAGCCGGACAGCTACGAACACCGGGGAGCTGTTTTTT	CASSRTATNTGELFF
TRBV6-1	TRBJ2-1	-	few	TGTGCCAGCAGTGAAAAGGGTTTGACGTTCTTC	CASSEKGLTFF
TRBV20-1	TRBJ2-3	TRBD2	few	TGCAGTGCTTACATAGCGGGAGGGGTAGATACGCAGTATTTT	CSAYIAGGVDTQYF
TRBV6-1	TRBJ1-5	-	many	TGTGCCAGCGGATGGGCATCTGGTCAGCCCCAGCATTTT	CASGWASGQPQHF
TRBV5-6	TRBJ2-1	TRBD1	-	TGTGCCAGCAGCTACATACAGGGGGGTTCCAATGAGCAGTTCTTC	CASSYIQGGSNEQFF
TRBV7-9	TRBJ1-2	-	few	TGTGCCAGCAGGTTTTACCAGGGACTAACATTC	CASRFYQGLTF
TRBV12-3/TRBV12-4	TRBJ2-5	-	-	TGTGCCAGCAGTTTGGGGCTAGTAAGTGAGACCCAGTACTTC	CASSLGLVSETQYF
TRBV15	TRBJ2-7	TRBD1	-	TGTGCCACCAGCATGGACAGGTACTACGAGCAGTACTTC	CATSMDRYYEQYF
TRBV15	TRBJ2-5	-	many	TGTGCCACCAGCAGAGAGGAAAACCAAGAGACCCAGTACTTC	CATSREENQETQYF
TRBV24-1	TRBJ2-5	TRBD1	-	TGTGCCACGAGGGACAGGGGGAAGGAGACCCAGTACTTC	CATRDRGKETQYF
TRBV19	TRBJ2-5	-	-	TGTGCCAGTAGTCATGTCGGGGTCCAAGAGACCCAGTACTTC	CASSHVGVQETQYF
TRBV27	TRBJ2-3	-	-	TGTGCCAGCAGTACCAAGAGCACAGATACGCAGTATTTT	CASSTKSTDTQYF
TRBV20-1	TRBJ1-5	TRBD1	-	TGCAGTGCTAGTCGGGGACAGGGGATTTCGGGTCAGCCCCAGCATTTT	CSASRGQGISGQPQHF
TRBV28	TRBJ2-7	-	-	TGTGCCAGCAGTCCCGGGCCCGAGCAGTACTTC	CASSPGPEQYF
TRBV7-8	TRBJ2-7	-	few	TGTGCCAGCAGCTTATACAAAATACAAGACGAGCAGTACTTC	CASSLYKIQDEQYF
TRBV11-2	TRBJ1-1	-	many	TGTGCCAGCAGCTTAGGATCGGGCTTCGGAACTGAAGCTTTCTTT	CASSLGSGFGTEAFF
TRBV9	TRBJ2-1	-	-	TGTGCCAGCAGCGTAGCGGGGGCCCCGTTTGGGCAGTTCTTC	CASSVAGAPFGQFF
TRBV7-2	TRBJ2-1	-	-	TGTGCCAGCAGCCCCGGGGGGCAATCCTACAATGAGCAGTTCTTC	CASSPGGQSYNEQFF
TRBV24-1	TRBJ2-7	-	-	TGTGCCACCAGTGGAGGAAACTACGAGCAGTACTTC	CATSGGNYEQYF
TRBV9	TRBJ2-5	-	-	TGTGCCAGCAGCTACGGGACAAAGTACCAAGAGACCCAGTACTTC	CASSYGTKYQETQYF